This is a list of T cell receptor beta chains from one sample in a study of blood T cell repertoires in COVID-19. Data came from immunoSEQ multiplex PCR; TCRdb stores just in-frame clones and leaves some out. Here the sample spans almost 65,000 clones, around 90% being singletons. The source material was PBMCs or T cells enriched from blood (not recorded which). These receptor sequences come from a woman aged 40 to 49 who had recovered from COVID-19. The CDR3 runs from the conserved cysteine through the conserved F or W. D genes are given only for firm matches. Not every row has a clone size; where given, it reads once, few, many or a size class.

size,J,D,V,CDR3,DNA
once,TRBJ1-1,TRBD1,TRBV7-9,CASSLRTGMNTEAFF,TGTGCCAGCAGCTTACGGACAGGGATGAACACTGAAGCTTTCTTT
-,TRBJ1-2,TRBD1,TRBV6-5,CASSYTGGGSNYGYTF,TGTGCCAGCAGTTATACAGGGGGTGGATCGAACTATGGCTACACCTTC
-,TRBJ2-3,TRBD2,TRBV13,CASSRRRAGGTDTQYF,TGTGCCAGCAGCCGTCGTCGAGCGGGGGGCACAGATACGCAGTATTTT
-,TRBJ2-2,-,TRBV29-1,CRCRATGELFF,TGCAGATGCAGGGCCACCGGGGAGCTGTTTTTT
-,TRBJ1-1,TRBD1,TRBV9,CASSQGQGLVVTEAFF,TGTGCCAGCAGTCAAGGACAGGGACTGGTTGTGACTGAAGCTTTCTTT
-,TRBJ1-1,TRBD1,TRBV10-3,CAKQGEAFF,TGTGCCAAACAGGGGGAAGCTTTCTTT
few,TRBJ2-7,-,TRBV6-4,CASSPSAGQLTEQYF,TGTGCCAGCAGCCCCTCTGCGGGACAGCTTACCGAGCAGTACTTC
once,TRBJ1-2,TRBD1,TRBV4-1,CASSQDRFGGYTF,TGCGCCAGCAGCCAGGACAGGTTTGGGGGCTACACCTTC
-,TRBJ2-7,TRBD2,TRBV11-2,CASSETVLAGVSYEQYF,TGTGCCAGCAGCGAGACGGTACTAGCGGGGGTCTCCTACGAGCAGTACTTC
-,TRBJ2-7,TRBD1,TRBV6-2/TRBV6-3,CASSYSIQDRGYEQYF,TGTGCCAGCAGTTACTCGATACAGGACAGGGGCTACGAGCAGTACTTC
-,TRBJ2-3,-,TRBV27,CASSLSAGSTDTQYF,TGTGCCAGCAGTTTATCTGCAGGGAGCACAGATACGCAGTATTTT
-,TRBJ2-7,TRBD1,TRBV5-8,CASSLDRGSYEQYF,TGTGCCAGCAGCTTGGACAGGGGTTCCTACGAGCAGTACTTC
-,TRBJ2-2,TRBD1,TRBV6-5,CASSIQGVGELFF,TGTGCCAGCAGTATACAGGGGGTCGGGGAGCTGTTTTTT
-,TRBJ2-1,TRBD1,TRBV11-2,CASSLGTGYNEQFF,TGTGCCAGCAGCCTTGGGACAGGGTACAATGAGCAGTTCTTC
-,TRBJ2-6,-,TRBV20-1,CSASPSSGANVLTF,TGCAGTGCTAGTCCGAGCTCTGGGGCCAACGTCCTGACTTTC
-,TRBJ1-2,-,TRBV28,CATRSTGGGNYGYTF,TGTGCCACCCGCTCTACCGGGGGGGGGAATTATGGCTACACCTTC
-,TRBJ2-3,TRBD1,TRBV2,CASSYRGSGTDTQYF,TGTGCCAGCAGTTACAGGGGTAGTGGGACAGATACGCAGTATTTT
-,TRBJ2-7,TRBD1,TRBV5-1,CASSSAGGRYEQYF,TGCGCCAGCAGCAGTGCAGGGGGCCGCTACGAGCAGTACTTC
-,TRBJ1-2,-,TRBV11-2,CASSLDRQVGYTF,TGTGCCAGCAGCTTAGACCGACAGGTTGGCTACACCTTC
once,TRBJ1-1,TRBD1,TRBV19,CASSPWRGQGKAEAFF,TGTGCCAGTAGCCCTTGGAGGGGACAGGGGAAGGCTGAAGCTTTCTTT
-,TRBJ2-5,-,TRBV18,CASSLSYQETQYF,TGTGCCAGCTCACTGTCTTACCAAGAGACCCAGTACTTC
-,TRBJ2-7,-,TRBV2,CASSEAPSIYEQYF,TGTGCCAGCAGTGAAGCGCCTAGCATCTACGAGCAGTACTTC
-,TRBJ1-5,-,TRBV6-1,CASSDMGGSNQPQHF,TGTGCCAGCAGTGATATGGGAGGCAGCAATCAGCCCCAGCATTTT
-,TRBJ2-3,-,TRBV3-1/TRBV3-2,CASSQGGQGFSDTQYF,TGTGCCAGCAGCCAAGGTGGTCAGGGTTTTTCAGATACGCAGTATTTT
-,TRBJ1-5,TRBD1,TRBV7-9,CASSFDRGREQPQHF,TGTGCCAGCAGCTTCGACAGGGGAAGGGAACAGCCCCAGCATTTT
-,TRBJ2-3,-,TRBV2,CASSQTDTQYF,TGTGCCAGCAGTCAAACAGATACGCAGTATTTT
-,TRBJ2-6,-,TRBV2,CASSTRQAGANVLTF,TGTGCCAGCAGCACACGACAGGCTGGGGCCAACGTCCTGACTTTC